The rows below give T cell receptor beta chains drawn from one sample of a study of CD8 T cells in Susac syndrome. TCRdb ran MiXCR on the immunoSEQ multiplex PCR reads and lists one entry per CDR3 protein. In the table there are about 130,000 distinct CDR3 sequences, about 95% of which are singletons. The sample taken for sequencing was CD4+ T cells from PBMCs. The receptor source for this set is a human donor with multiple sclerosis. CDR3s include the opening cysteine and the closing phenylalanine or tryptophan. The D gene is left open where the match is weak. Size tells how often a clone was seen (once, few, many) or the class of an expanded clone, and some rows leave it out.

D gene,clone size,J gene,V gene,CDR3 protein,CDR3 DNA
.,.,TRBJ2-6,TRBV27,CASSFGSSSGANVLTF,TGTGCCAGCAGTTTTGGCAGTAGCTCTGGGGCCAACGTCCTGACTTTC
.,.,TRBJ2-2,TRBV19,CASSPRDFRTGELFF,TGTGCCAGTAGTCCCCGGGACTTTCGGACCGGGGAGCTGTTTTTT
.,.,TRBJ1-2,TRBV30,CAWLMSKYGYTF,TGTGCCTGGCTCATGAGCAAATATGGCTACACCTTC
.,.,TRBJ2-2,TRBV2,CASKGDRGTGELFF,TGTGCCAGCAAGGGGGATCGGGGCACCGGGGAGCTGTTTTTT
.,.,TRBJ2-3,TRBV7-6,CASSSSPGGSTDTQYF,TGTGCCAGCAGCTCCTCTCCGGGCGGGAGCACAGATACGCAGTATTTT
.,.,TRBJ1-1,TRBV7-2,CASSQLGGKAEAFF,TGTGCCAGCAGTCAACTGGGGGGGAAGGCTGAAGCTTTCTTT
TRBD1,.,TRBJ1-1,TRBV5-1,CASSSPGTENTEAFF,TGCGCCAGCAGCTCCCCCGGGACAGAGAACACTGAAGCTTTCTTT
.,.,TRBJ2-7,TRBV19,CASSVDLGEQYF,TGTGCCAGTAGTGTTGACCTGGGCGAGCAGTACTTC
.,.,TRBJ2-1,TRBV30,CAWSVFNEQFF,TGTGCCTGGAGTGTATTCAATGAGCAGTTCTTC
.,.,TRBJ2-7,TRBV2,CASSAVIQGGEQYF,TGTGCCAGCAGTGCCGTCATACAGGGAGGCGAGCAGTACTTC
.,.,TRBJ1-1,TRBV29-1,CSVEDTEAFF,TGCAGCGTGGAGGACACTGAAGCTTTCTTT
.,.,TRBJ1-1,TRBV30,CAWSVLNPGAFF,TGTGCCTGGAGTGTACTTAACCCTGGGGCTTTCTTT
TRBD1,.,TRBJ1-2,TRBV5-1,CASSFSGTGDYGYTF,TGCGCCAGCAGCTTCTCCGGGACAGGAGACTATGGCTACACCTTC
TRBD1,.,TRBJ2-1,TRBV27,CASGIGTVYNEQFF,TGTGCCAGCGGTATCGGGACAGTCTACAATGAGCAGTTCTTC
.,.,TRBJ1-2,TRBV30,CALTVWKPSSGYTF,TGTGCCCTCACAGTATGGAAACCAAGCTCGGGCTACACCTTC
.,.,TRBJ2-7,TRBV24-1,CATSDGSSYEQYF,TGTGCCACCAGTGATGGTTCATCCTACGAGCAGTACTTC
TRBD1,.,TRBJ1-1,TRBV18,CASSPRGTGPATEAFF,TGTGCCAGCTCACCCCGTGGGACAGGGCCAGCCACTGAAGCTTTCTTT
.,.,TRBJ2-7,TRBV2,CASRAGTVSSYEQYF,TGTGCCAGCAGGGCCGGGACGGTTAGCTCCTACGAGCAGTACTTC
.,.,TRBJ2-1,TRBV2,CATSRQGGSYNEQFF,TGTGCCACCTCCAGACAAGGGGGCTCCTACAATGAGCAGTTCTTC
TRBD1,once,TRBJ1-5,TRBV19,CASNDRGRYNQPQHF,TGTGCCAGTAATGACAGGGGGCGATACAATCAGCCCCAGCATTTT
.,once,TRBJ1-1,TRBV7-2,CASSLGRGSTEAFF,TGTGCCAGCAGCTTAGGACGCGGAAGCACTGAAGCTTTCTTT
.,.,TRBJ2-7,TRBV6-5,CASRRQEVGNYEQYF,TGTGCCAGCAGAAGGCAAGAAGTCGGAAACTACGAGCAGTACTTC
.,.,TRBJ1-1,TRBV6-1,CASSEQVLDTEAFF,TGTGCCAGCAGTGAACAAGTGTTGGACACTGAAGCTTTCTTT
.,.,TRBJ2-2,TRBV2,CASGRNGNTGELFF,TGTGCCAGCGGTAGGAACGGGAACACCGGGGAGCTGTTTTTT
TRBD2,.,TRBJ2-5,TRBV6-6,CASSLAGASQETQYF,TGTGCCAGCAGTTTAGCGGGGGCCTCCCAAGAGACCCAGTACTTC
TRBD1,.,TRBJ2-3,TRBV12-3/TRBV12-4,CASSRGQGEGDTQYF,TGTGCCAGCAGTCGGGGACAGGGGGAGGGAGATACGCAGTATTTT
TRBD1,.,TRBJ1-2,TRBV30,CAWNTVLQGAGYTF,TGTGCCTGGAATACCGTGTTGCAGGGGGCTGGCTACACCTTC
.,.,TRBJ2-3,TRBV7-8,CATSPTKSTDTQYF,TGTGCCACCTCCCCCACGAAGAGCACAGATACGCAGTATTTT
.,once,TRBJ2-3,TRBV14,CASSPLGLTDTQYF,TGTGCCAGCAGCCCCCTCGGGCTCACAGATACGCAGTATTTT
TRBD2,.,TRBJ2-1,TRBV27,CASSLSRFTLAGMNEQFF,TGTGCCAGCAGTTTATCCCGTTTCACCCTAGCGGGGATGAATGAGCAGTTCTTC
.,.,TRBJ2-1,TRBV18,CASSRADPSSYNEQFF,TGTGCCAGCTCACGGGCAGACCCGAGCTCCTACAATGAGCAGTTCTTC
TRBD2,.,TRBJ2-1,TRBV4-3,CASSQDAGTRGNEQFF,TGCGCCAGCAGCCAAGATGCCGGGACTAGGGGCAATGAGCAGTTCTTC
.,.,TRBJ1-1,TRBV5-4,CASSDTMDTEAFF,TGTGCCAGCAGCGATACAATGGACACTGAAGCTTTCTTT
.,.,TRBJ1-6,TRBV4-1,CASSQDLAPSGSPLHF,TGCGCCAGCAGCCAAGATTTAGCCCCCTCGGGTTCACCCCTCCACTTT
.,.,TRBJ2-7,TRBV7-9,CASSFARVSEQYF,TGTGCCAGCAGCTTCGCCAGGGTGAGCGAGCAGTACTTC
.,.,TRBJ1-1,TRBV18,CASSQRADTEAFF,TGTGCCAGCTCTCAGCGGGCCGACACTGAAGCTTTCTTT
.,.,TRBJ1-3,TRBV5-4,CASSLGGRLSGNTIYF,TGTGCCAGCAGCTTAGGCGGGCGACTCTCTGGAAACACCATATATTTT
.,.,TRBJ2-3,TRBV30,CAWSPFTDTQYF,TGTGCCTGGAGTCCCTTCACAGATACGCAGTATTTT
.,.,TRBJ2-6,TRBV9,CASSFSGLISGANVLTF,TGTGCCAGCAGCTTCAGCGGACTGATCTCTGGGGCCAACGTCCTGACTTTC
.,.,TRBJ2-7,TRBV6-6,CASTRMVLEDEQYF,TGTGCCAGCACCCGGATGGTCCTGGAAGACGAGCAGTACTTC
.,.,TRBJ2-7,TRBV6-1,CASSERGGYEQYF,TGTGCCAGCAGTGAAAGGGGCGGCTACGAGCAGTACTTC
.,.,TRBJ1-4,TRBV30,CAWSNEKLFF,TGTGCCTGGAGCAATGAAAAACTGTTTTTT
.,.,TRBJ2-7,TRBV7-2,CASSSNPGIPSYEQYF,TGTGCCAGCAGCTCAAACCCCGGGATACCATCCTACGAGCAGTACTTC
.,.,TRBJ1-2,TRBV20-1,CSATPVANYGYTF,TGCAGTGCTACCCCCGTAGCTAACTATGGCTACACCTTC
TRBD1,.,TRBJ1-2,TRBV7-2,CASRSRTGENYGYTF,TGTGCCAGCAGGAGTAGGACAGGGGAGAACTATGGCTACACCTTC
.,.,TRBJ1-2,TRBV29-1,CSVGWQGRGYTF,TGCAGCGTGGGATGGCAGGGGAGGGGCTACACCTTC
.,.,TRBJ2-5,TRBV6-5,CASGRGQETQYF,TGTGCCAGCGGGCGAGGGCAAGAGACCCAGTACTTC
.,once,TRBJ2-3,TRBV7-3,CASSLLAIGTDTQYF,TGTGCCAGCAGCTTATTAGCGATTGGCACAGATACGCAGTATTTT
.,.,TRBJ1-3,TRBV30,CAWSSRLSSGNTIYF,TGTGCCTGGAGTTCACGGCTGAGCTCTGGAAACACCATATATTTT
.,.,TRBJ1-1,TRBV21-1,CASSKALNRGNTEAFF,TGTGCCAGCAGCAAAGCGCTGAACAGGGGGAACACTGAAGCTTTCTTT
TRBD1,.,TRBJ2-2,TRBV19,CASSTTGGATGELFF,TGTGCCAGTAGCACAACAGGGGGCGCGACCGGGGAGCTGTTTTTT
.,.,TRBJ2-2,TRBV30,CAWGQPLTGELFF,TGTGCCTGGGGACAGCCCCTAACCGGGGAGCTGTTTTTT
TRBD2,once,TRBJ2-2,TRBV20-1,CSARVAGGGAGELFF,TGCAGTGCTAGAGTGGCGGGAGGCGGCGCCGGGGAGCTGTTTTTT